The 30 T cell receptor beta chains below all came from one sample that was sequenced in a study of T cells in Graves' hyperthyroidism and ophthalmopathy. TCR beta CDR3 regions were amplified from RNA. TCR CDR3 regions were first amplified by RT-PCR with HTBI primers. One entry per CDR3 protein, called by TCRdb with MiXCR from the multiplex PCR reads. The sample lists about 620,000 distinct CDR3 sequences, 15% to 20% occurring once. Material: blood. The receptors shown here come from a woman aged 25 to 39 with Graves' hyperthyroidism.

At least ten counts were recorded for this clonotype. This sequence joins TRBV11-2 and TRBJ2-1, with no clear D. V was shortened by 0 bases and J by 4 bases, with 10 bases between the two germline ends. The CDR3 runs to 15 residues. Germline V lookup: CDR1 SGHAT, CDR2 FQNNGV. CDR3 amino acids: CASSLDLGNYNEQFF. The CDR3 bases are TGTGCCAGCAGCTTAGATCTTGGCAATTACAATGAGCAGTTCTTC.

Ten or more counts support this clonotype. This chain uses TRBV7-8 with TRBJ2-2; D is perhaps TRBD1 or TRBD2 (5 bases each). V was pared by 5 bases and J by 5 bases, with 21 bases between. The CDR3 consists of 17 residues. Germline V gene lookup returns CDR1 SGHVS and CDR2 FQNEAQ. CDR3 residues: CASSQHYGGRSTGELFF. The CDR3 bases are TGTGCCAGCAGCCAACATTATGGGGGTAGATCTACCGGGGAGCTGTTTTTT.

Only a few counts were recorded for this clonotype. The V call is TRBV10-2, the J call TRBJ2-7; no firm D call. CDR1 and CDR2 (germline): WSHSY, SAAADI. The CDR3 extends over 12 amino acids. Trimming removed 10 bases at V and 2 bases at J, with 12 bases between. CDR3 in DNA: TGCGCCACCTTGGGGTCCCCCTACGAGCAGTACTTC. It encodes CATLGSPYEQYF.

This clonotype has at least ten counts. The rearrangement links TRBV28 to TRBJ1-5, with 10 bases matching TRBD1. V lost 7 bases and J lost 6; bases outside the gene matches: 6. CDR3 size: 14 residues. Germline V gene sequence: CDR1 MDHEN, CDR2 SYDVKM. The CDR3 is CASTDRGESQPQHF. CDR3 bases: TGTGCCAGCACGGACAGGGGGGAGAGTCAGCCCCAGCATTTT.

This clonotype was found many times. This chain joins TRBV2 and TRBJ2-7, with TRBD2 identical over 7 bases. The V gene end was trimmed by 6 bases and the J gene end by 5 bases; junction bases not matched to a gene: 10. CDR3 length equals 14 residues. Per the germline V gene, CDR1 is SNHLY and CDR2 is FYNNEI. The chain's CDR3 is CASRRGSEYDEQYF. DNA of the CDR3: TGTGCCAGCAGACGCGGGAGTGAATACGACGAGCAGTACTTC.

At least ten counts were recorded for this clonotype. This chain joins TRBV20-1 and TRBJ1-4, with D maybe TRBD1 (5 bases). The germline V gene encodes CDR1 DFQATT and CDR2 SNEGSKA (reference sequence). CDR3 size: 14 residues. The V end lost 2 bases, the J end lost 8 bases, and 15 bases lay between the germline ends. The CDR3 loop reads CSARPPGNREKLFF. CDR3 DNA: TGCAGTGCTAGACCCCCAGGGAATCGGGAAAAACTGTTTTTT.

This clonotype was seen at least ten times. This chain links TRBV30 with TRBJ2-7; weak D call: TRBD2 (6 bases). Germline V gene data show CDR1 as GTSNPN and CDR2 as SVGIG (reference sequence). This CDR3 spans 14 amino acids. V was cut by 1 base and J by 2 bases, with 12 bases left in between. The CDR3: CAWSGGETTYEQYF. The CDR3 nucleotides read TGTGCCTGGAGTGGGGGGGAGACTACCTACGAGCAGTACTTC.

This chain links TRBV30 with TRBJ2-1; 9 bases align to TRBD1. The V gene end was trimmed by 7 bases and the J gene end by 8 bases; junction bases not matched to a gene: 12. There are 14 residues in the CDR3. The germline V gene encodes CDR1 GTSNPN and CDR2 SVGIG (reference sequence). CDR3 residues: CASPGTGTVDEQFF. The DNA of the CDR3 is TGTGCCTCACCCGGGACAGGGACGGTCGATGAGCAGTTCTTC.

The sample holds many counts of this clonotype. The rearrangement uses TRBV28 and TRBJ2-7; D gene unclear. Germline CDR1 reads MDHEN; CDR2 reads SYDVKM. The CDR3 spans 10 residues. Trimming shortened V by 8 bases and J by 3 bases, and 5 bases separated the two germline ends. The CDR3 sequence is CASGRYEQYF. In DNA form, the CDR3 reads TGTGCCAGCGGACGCTACGAGCAGTACTTC. Full variable domain (missing parts from reference TRBV28 and TRBJ2-7): DVKVTQSSRYLVKRTGEKVFLECVQDMDHENMFWYRQDPGLGLRLIYFSYDVKMKEKGDIPEGYSVSREKKERFSLILESASTNQTSMYLCASGRYEQYFGPGTRLTVT.

This CDR3 reads CASSSPAVVGEIGYNEQFF. Here the CDR3 DNA reads TGTGCCAGCAGTTCACCCGCTGTGGTAGGGGAGATTGGGTACAATGAGCAGTTCTTC. The chain uses TRBV7-9 and TRBJ2-1; TRBD1 or TRBD2 may be the D gene (5 bases each). The germline V gene encodes CDR1 SEHNR and CDR2 FQNEAQ (reference sequence). V gave up 6 bases and J gave up 4 bases, with 28 bases separating them. This CDR3 is 19 amino acids long.

There are many counts of this clonotype. The V and J genes are TRBV28 and TRBJ1-1; D might be TRBD1 (5 bases). Germline CDR1 MDHEN, CDR2 SYDVKM. V was clipped by 7 bases and J by 8 bases, with 26 bases between them. CDR3 length: 16 residues. The CDR3 bases are TGTGCCAGCACCCCAGGGACTCAACGGAAGGGACTGGAAGCTTTCTTT. Translating gives CASTPGTQRKGLEAFF.

This clonotype was seen a few times. The chain uses TRBV29-1 and TRBJ1-6; weak D call: TRBD1 (5 bases). Germline CDR1 is SQVTM and CDR2 is ANQGSEA. V lost 6 bases to trimming and J lost 7 bases, with 10 bases between them. The length of the CDR3 is 12 residues. The CDR3 is CSVLEGNSPLHF. In DNA form, the CDR3 reads TGCAGCGTATTGGAGGGGAATTCACCCCTCCACTTT.

The chain recombines TRBV12-3 or TRBV12-4 with TRBJ2-3; the match to TRBD1 covers 8 bases. The CDR3 length is 15 residues. The V segment lost 6 bases and the J segment 2 bases; nucleotides outside the gene matches: 7. CDR3 sequence: CASRPRTGHTDTQYF. The DNA of the CDR3 is TGTGCCAGCAGGCCCAGGACAGGGCACACAGATACGCAGTATTTT.

This clonotype was seen repeatedly, ten times or more. The chain employs TRBV7-9 and TRBJ2-5, with 7 positions matching TRBD2. The CDR3 is 15 amino acids. With V trimmed by 1 base and J by 5 bases, 7 bases remained unmatched. CDR1 SEHNR and CDR2 FQNEAQ come from the germline V gene (reference sequence). In DNA form, the CDR3 reads TGTGCCAGCAGCTTAGAAGCGGGACCCAAGGAGACCCAGTACTTC. It translates to CASSLEAGPKETQYF. Based on the CDR3 plus reference TRBV7-9 and TRBJ2-5, the full variable domain is DTGVSQNPRHKITKRGQNVTFRCDPISEHNRLYWYRQTLGQGPEFLTYFQNEAQLEKSRLLSDRFSAERPKGSFSTLEIQRTEQGDSAMYLCASSLEAGPKETQYFGPGTRLLVL.

Note on this clonotype: Germline and junction disagree at one end, which may indicate a read error. The chain couples TRBV5-4 to TRBJ2-1; 8 nucleotides align to TRBD2. The CDR3 totals 20 residues. Looked up from germline, CDR1 is SGHNT and CDR2 is YYREEE (reference sequence). Here the CDR3 reads CASTKGTLWGLGPADNELFF. In DNA, the CDR3 is TGTGCCAGCACCAAAGGGACATTGTGGGGACTAGGGCCAGCGGACAATGAGCTGTTCTTC.

Concerning this clonotype: With a much larger clone just one base away, this may be a read error. The chain links TRBV3-1 to TRBJ1-6; tentatively, D is TRBD1 (5 bases). Germline loops: CDR1 LGHDT, CDR2 YNNKEL (reference sequence). This CDR3 comprises 16 residues. The CDR3 nucleotides read TGTGCCAGCAGCCACGAGGGGTCCTCCTATAATTCACCCCCCCACTTT. Amino acid sequence: CASSHEGSSYNSPPHF.

The sample holds many counts of this clonotype. The rearrangement links TRBV12-3 or TRBV12-4 to TRBJ2-5; D remains unclear. V was trimmed by 6 bases and J by 5 bases, leaving 10 bases between them. The CDR3 runs 12 residues. The CDR3 reads CASRDGAETQYF. For the CDR3, the DNA is TGTGCCAGCAGGGACGGCGCGGAGACCCAGTACTTC.

This clonotype was seen a few times. In DNA, the CDR3 is TGTGCCACCAGTGATTTTGGACGAAGCAAGAGGTACTTC. It codes for CATSDFGRSKRYF. V gene TRBV24-1 combines with J gene TRBJ2-5; D gene uncertain. Germline CDR1 KGHDR, CDR2 SFDVKD. V lost 1 base and J 13 bases, leaving 15 bases between the germline ends. This CDR3 contains 13 residues.

The CDR3 DNA follows: TGCAGTGCTCTGAACCGGGACAGGGTTGGCTACACCTTC. Translation gives CSALNRDRVGYTF. The chain employs TRBV20-1 and TRBJ1-2; 9 positions agree with TRBD1. The CDR3 is 13 amino acids. V was pared by 5 bases and J by 7 bases, with 8 bases of the junction left unmatched. Germline assignment: CDR1 DFQATT and CDR2 SNEGSKA (reference sequence).

The V gene is TRBV19, the J gene TRBJ2-7; TRBD1 matches at 10 bases. The J call may be wrong; the DNA end is better matched by TRBJ2-1. This CDR3 has 14 residues. Germline V gene data show CDR1 as LNHDA and CDR2 as SQIVND (reference sequence). The CDR3 protein is CASSNRDRGYEQFF. The DNA for the CDR3 is TGTGCCAGTAGTAACCGGGACAGGGGCTACGAGCAGTTCTTC.

This clonotype occurred many times. The rearrangement joins TRBV12-3 or TRBV12-4 to TRBJ1-2; possible D gene TRBD1, 5 bases. The V end lost 5 bases, the J end lost 3 bases, and 10 bases lay between the germline ends. This CDR3 comprises 13 residues. CDR3 sequence: CASSLETDYGYTF. As DNA, the CDR3 is TGTGCCAGCAGTCTAGAGACAGACTATGGCTACACCTTC.

This clonotype occurred a few times. The chain employs TRBV6-1 and TRBJ2-1; TRBD1 is a possible D gene (5 bases). This CDR3 spans 9 amino acids. Trimming left V 8 bases short and J 10 bases short, with 6 bases between. Germline values: CDR1 MNHNS, CDR2 SASEGT. CDR3 residues: CASGAEQFF. The CDR3 nucleotides are TGTGCCAGCGGGGCCGAGCAGTTCTTC.

This clonotype was detected only a few times. The rearrangement uses TRBV20-1 and TRBJ2-1; 11 nucleotides agree with TRBD2. In germline, CDR1 is DFQATT, CDR2 SNEGSKA (reference sequence). V shed 0 bases, J shed 6 bases, and the junction held 10 bases outside the gene matches. The CDR3 spans 17 residues. CDR3 nucleotides: TGCAGTGCTAGAGAGGTACTAGCGGGAGAGATGGTCAATGAGCAGTTCTTC. Protein sequence: CSAREVLAGEMVNEQFF.

Many counts were recorded for this clonotype. The chain uses TRBV11-2 and TRBJ2-7; 8 nucleotides line up with TRBD1. The CDR3 has 15 residues. Germline CDR1 SGHAT, CDR2 FQNNGV. The ends lost 5 bases at V and 7 bases at J; junction bases unmatched: 13. The CDR3 nucleotides are TGTGCCAGCAGCACCGGGACAGGTGGGGCGGGGGAGCAGTACTTC. It translates to CASSTGTGGAGEQYF.

This chain links TRBV10-3 with TRBJ2-5, with D unclear. The CDR3 is 13 amino acids. With 5 bases removed from V and 5 bases from J, the gap between germline ends came to 12 bases. CDR1 is ENHRY and CDR2 is SYGVKD in the germline V gene. The CDR3, as DNA: TGTGCCATCAGTTCCCGGCAAGGGGAGACCCAGTACTTC. Translated, it gives CAISSRQGETQYF.

This clonotype showed up just a few times. The V gene is TRBV11-2, the J gene TRBJ2-7; D is perhaps TRBD2 (5 bases). Per germline, CDR1 SGHAT and CDR2 FQNNGV. Trimming removed 5 bases at V and 3 bases at J, with 11 bases between. The CDR3 length is 13 residues. The DNA for the CDR3 is TGTGCCAGCAGCCAGGACTGGAGCTACGAGCAGTACTTC. It is translated as CASSQDWSYEQYF.

This clonotype was observed at least ten times. The chain carries TRBV29-1 and TRBJ2-3; 9 bases align to TRBD2. CDR1 and CDR2 from the germline V gene are SQVTM and ANQGSEA. The CDR3 is 13 amino acids. V dropped 3 bases and J dropped 3; count of bases not matched to a gene: 1. The CDR3 nucleotides read TGCAGCGTTGAGGCGGGAGGGACAGATACGCAGTATTTT. Protein product: CSVEAGGTDTQYF.

This clonotype was counted ten times or more. The chain links TRBV7-2 to TRBJ2-2, with no clear D. This CDR3 comprises 11 residues. The germline V gene encodes CDR1 SGHTA and CDR2 FQGNSA. Trimming shortened V by 2 bases and J by 8 bases, and 3 bases separated the two germline ends. The CDR3 nucleotides read TGTGCCAGCAGCTTACATGGGGAGCTGTTTTTT. Translation gives CASSLHGELFF.

In the case of this clonotype: Possible read error: a much larger clone is one base away. The rearrangement uses TRBV27 and TRBJ1-1, with TRBD1 as a possible D gene (5 bases). The CDR3 consists of 13 residues. CDR1 and CDR2 from the germline V gene are MNHEY and SMNVEV (reference sequence). The V and J ends lost 6 bases and 5 bases respectively, with 13 bases between them. CDR3 sequence reads: CASRSTVLTEAFF. CDR3 DNA: TGTGCCAGCAGATCGACAGTTCTAACTGAAGCTTTCTTT.

This clonotype was observed at least ten times. This chain joins TRBV28 and TRBJ2-1; 8 positions agree with TRBD2. The CDR3 extends over 17 amino acids. J lost 3 bases, V lost 8 bases, and 15 bases had no gene match. Germline V gene data show CDR1 as MDHEN and CDR2 as SYDVKM. CDR3 coding DNA: TGTGCCAGCTCCCTTTACCTGGCTAGCGGGTTCTACAATGAGCAGTTCTTC. It translates to CASSLYLASGFYNEQFF.